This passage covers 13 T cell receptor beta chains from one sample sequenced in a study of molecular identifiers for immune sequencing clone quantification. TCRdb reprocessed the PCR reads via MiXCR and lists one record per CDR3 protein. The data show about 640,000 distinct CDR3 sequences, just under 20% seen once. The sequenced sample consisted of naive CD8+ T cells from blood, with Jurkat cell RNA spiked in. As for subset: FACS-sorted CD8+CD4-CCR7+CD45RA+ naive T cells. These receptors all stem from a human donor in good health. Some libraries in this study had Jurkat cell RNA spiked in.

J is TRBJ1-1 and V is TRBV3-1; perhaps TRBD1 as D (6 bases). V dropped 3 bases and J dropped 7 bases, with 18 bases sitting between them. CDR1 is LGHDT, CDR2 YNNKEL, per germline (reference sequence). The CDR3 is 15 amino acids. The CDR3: CASSHSGGAYIEAFF. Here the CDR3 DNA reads TGTGCCAGCAGCCATTCGGGGGGCGCGTACATTGAAGCTTTCTTT.

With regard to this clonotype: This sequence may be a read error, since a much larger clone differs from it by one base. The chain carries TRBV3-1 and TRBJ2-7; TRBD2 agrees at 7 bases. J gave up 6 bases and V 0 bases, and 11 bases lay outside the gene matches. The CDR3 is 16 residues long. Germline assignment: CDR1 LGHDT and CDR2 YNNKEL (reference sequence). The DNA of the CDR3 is TGTGCCAGCAGCCAAGAAGGGAGGCGGGAGTTCCGCGAGCAGTACTTC. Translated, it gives CASSQEGRREFREQYF.

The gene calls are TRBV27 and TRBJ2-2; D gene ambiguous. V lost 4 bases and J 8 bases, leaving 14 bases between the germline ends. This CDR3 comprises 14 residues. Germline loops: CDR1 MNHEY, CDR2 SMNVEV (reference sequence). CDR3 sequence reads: CASSSSMGLGELFF. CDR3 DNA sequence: TGTGCCAGCAGTTCGTCGATGGGTTTGGGGGAGCTGTTTTTT.

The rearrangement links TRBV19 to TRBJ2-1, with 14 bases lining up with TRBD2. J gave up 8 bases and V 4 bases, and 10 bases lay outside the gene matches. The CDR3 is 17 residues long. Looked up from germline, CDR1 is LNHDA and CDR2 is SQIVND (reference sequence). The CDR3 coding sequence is TGTGCCAGTAGTACCTCTAGACTAGCGGGGGGGACCGATGAGCAGTTCTTC. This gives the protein CASSTSRLAGGTDEQFF.

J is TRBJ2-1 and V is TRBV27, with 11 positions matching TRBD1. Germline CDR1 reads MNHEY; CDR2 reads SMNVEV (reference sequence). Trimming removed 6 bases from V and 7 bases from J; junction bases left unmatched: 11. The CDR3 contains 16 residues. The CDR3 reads CASSSGLGQGANEQFF. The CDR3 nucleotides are TGTGCCAGCAGCTCCGGACTTGGACAGGGGGCGAATGAGCAGTTCTTC.

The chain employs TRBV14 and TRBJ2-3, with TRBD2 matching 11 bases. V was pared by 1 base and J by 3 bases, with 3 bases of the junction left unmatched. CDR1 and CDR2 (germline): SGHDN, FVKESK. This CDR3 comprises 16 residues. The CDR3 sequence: CASSQVGTSGTDTQYF. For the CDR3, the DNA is TGTGCCAGCAGCCAAGTTGGGACTAGCGGTACAGATACGCAGTATTTT. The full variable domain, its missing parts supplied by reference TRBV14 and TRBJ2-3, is EAGVTQFPSHSVIEKGQTVTLRCDPISGHDNLYWYRRVMGKEIKFLLHFVKESKQDESGMPNNRFLAERTGGTYSTLKVQPAELEDSGVYFCASSQVGTSGTDTQYFGPGTRLTVL.

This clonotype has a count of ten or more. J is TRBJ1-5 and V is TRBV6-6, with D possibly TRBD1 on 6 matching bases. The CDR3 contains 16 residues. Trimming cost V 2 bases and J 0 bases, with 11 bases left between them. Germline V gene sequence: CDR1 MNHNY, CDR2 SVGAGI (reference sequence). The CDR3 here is CASSYLRGTSNQPQHF. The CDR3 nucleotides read TGTGCCAGCAGTTACCTTAGGGGGACTAGCAATCAGCCCCAGCATTTT.

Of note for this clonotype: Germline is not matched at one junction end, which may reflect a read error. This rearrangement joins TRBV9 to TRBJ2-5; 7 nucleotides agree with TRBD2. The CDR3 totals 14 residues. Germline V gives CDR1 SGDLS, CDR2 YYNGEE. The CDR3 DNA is TGTGCCAGCAGCCCGGGACTACCCCAAGAGACCCGGTACTTC. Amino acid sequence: CASSPGLPQETRYF.

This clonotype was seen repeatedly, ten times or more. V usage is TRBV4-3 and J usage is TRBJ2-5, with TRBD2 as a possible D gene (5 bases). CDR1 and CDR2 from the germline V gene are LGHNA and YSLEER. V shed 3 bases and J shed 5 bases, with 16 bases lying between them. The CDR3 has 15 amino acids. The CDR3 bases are TGCGCCAGCAGCCAGTGGTCCGGGAATGAGGAGACCCAGTACTTC. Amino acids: CASSQWSGNEETQYF.

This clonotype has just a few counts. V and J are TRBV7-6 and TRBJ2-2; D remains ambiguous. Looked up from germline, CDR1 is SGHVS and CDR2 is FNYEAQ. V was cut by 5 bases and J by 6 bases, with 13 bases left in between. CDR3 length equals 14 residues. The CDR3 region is CASSPILIAGELFF. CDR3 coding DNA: TGTGCCAGCAGCCCGATACTTATTGCCGGGGAGCTGTTTTTT.

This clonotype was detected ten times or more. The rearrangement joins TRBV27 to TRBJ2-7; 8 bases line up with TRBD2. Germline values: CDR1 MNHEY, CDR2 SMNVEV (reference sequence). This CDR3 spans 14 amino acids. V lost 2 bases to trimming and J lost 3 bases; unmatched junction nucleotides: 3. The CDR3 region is CASSLGGGIYEQYF. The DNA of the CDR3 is TGTGCCAGCAGTTTAGGCGGGGGGATCTACGAGCAGTACTTC.

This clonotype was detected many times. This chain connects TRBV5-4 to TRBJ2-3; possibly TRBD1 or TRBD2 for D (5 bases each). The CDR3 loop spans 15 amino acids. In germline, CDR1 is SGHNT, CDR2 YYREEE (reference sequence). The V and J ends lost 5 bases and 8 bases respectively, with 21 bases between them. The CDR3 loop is CASSTGTGEGVTQYF. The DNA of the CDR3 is TGTGCCAGCAGTACCGGGACCGGCGAGGGTGTTACGCAGTATTTT.

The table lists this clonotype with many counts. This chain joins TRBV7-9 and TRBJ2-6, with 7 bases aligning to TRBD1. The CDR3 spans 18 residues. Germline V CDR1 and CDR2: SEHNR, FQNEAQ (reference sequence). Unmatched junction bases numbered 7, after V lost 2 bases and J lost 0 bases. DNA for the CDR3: TGTGCCAGCAGCTTATATCAGGGACAGCTCTCTGGGGCCAACGTCCTGACTTTC. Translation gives CASSLYQGQLSGANVLTF.